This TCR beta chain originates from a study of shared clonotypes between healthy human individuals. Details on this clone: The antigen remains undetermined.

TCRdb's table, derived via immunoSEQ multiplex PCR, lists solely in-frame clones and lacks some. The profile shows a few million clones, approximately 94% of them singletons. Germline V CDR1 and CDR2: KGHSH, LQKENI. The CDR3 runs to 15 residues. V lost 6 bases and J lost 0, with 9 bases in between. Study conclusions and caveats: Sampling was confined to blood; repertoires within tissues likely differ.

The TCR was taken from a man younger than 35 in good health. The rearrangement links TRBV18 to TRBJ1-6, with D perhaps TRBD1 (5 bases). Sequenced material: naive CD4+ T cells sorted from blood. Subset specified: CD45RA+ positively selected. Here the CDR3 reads CASSRGDSYNSPLHF. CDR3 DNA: TGTGCCAGCTCGCGGGGGGACTCCTATAATTCACCCCTCCACTTT.